This TCR beta chain was captured by sequencing in a study of T cells in Graves' hyperthyroidism and ophthalmopathy. Across the study: Before any treatment, at initial diagnosis, peripheral blood was collected.

Germline V lookup: CDR1 SQVTM, CDR2 ANQGSEA. The CDR3 contains 15 residues. The V gene end was trimmed by 3 bases and the J gene end by 7 bases; junction bases not matched to a gene: 14. Hyperthyroidism, newly diagnosed and lasting under 2 months, affected patients aged 18 to 65. Fresh peripheral blood, approximately 10 ml, was the source of the PBMCs. RNA transcripts gave rise to amplified TCR beta CDR3 regions. A set of HTBI primers served as the primers for a first-round RT-PCR of the TCR CDR3. A single record per CDR3 protein comes from TCRdb applying MiXCR to the multiplex PCR reads. Among 700,000 to 850,000 distinct CDR3 sequences listed, about 35% were seen once.

This chain uses TRBV29-1 with TRBJ2-5; 7 bases are shared with TRBD2. The sample taken for sequencing was blood. This receptor was identified in a woman aged 40 to 50 with Graves' hyperthyroidism. The DNA for the CDR3 is TGCAGCGTTGACAGGCTAGCGGCCTCGATGCGGACCCAGTACTTC. As protein: CSVDRLAASMRTQYF.